This TCR beta chain was recorded in a study of T cells in Graves' hyperthyroidism and ophthalmopathy. This clonotype was seen more than once but under ten times. The antigen is unknown. Each ophthalmopathy patient scored at least 3 on the Clinical Activity Score and at least 4 on NOSPECS grade, with duration under 3 months. Clinical symptoms, serum thyroxine, TRAb, thyroid ultrasound and orbital computed tomography established diagnosis. Germline CDR1 MNHNS, CDR2 SASEGT. Trimming pared 1 base from V and 6 bases from J, leaving 12 bases between. This CDR3 comprises 14 residues. RNA transcripts yielded amplified TCR beta CDR3 regions. Initially, a first-round RT-PCR of the TCR CDR3 employed the HTBI primer set. MiXCR, applied by TCRdb to the multiplex PCR reads, yields one record per CDR3 protein. The data show over 500,000 distinct CDR3 sequences, approximately 17% seen once. Study results and limitations: A model using 13 V-J features told ophthalmopathy apart from stable hyperthyroidism.

The sample taken for sequencing was blood. The clonotype was recovered from a woman under 30 with Graves' ophthalmopathy. The chain combines TRBV6-1 with TRBJ1-1, with D unresolved. CDR3 sequence reads: CASSEERKGPEAFF. The CDR3 DNA follows: TGTGCCAGCAGTGAAGAGAGAAAGGGCCCTGAAGCTTTCTTT.